This T cell receptor (beta chain) was obtained from a study of blood T cell repertoires in COVID-19. Germline CDR1 reads PRHDT; CDR2 reads FYEKMQ (reference sequence). This CDR3 is built from 17 residues. The ends lost 5 bases at V and 1 base at J; junction bases unmatched: 7. TCRdb's copy holds only in-frame clones and misses some; the assay was immunoSEQ multiplex PCR. The repertoire includes fewer than 200,000 clones, about 80% of them detected once, and approximately 7.8% sits in the top ten. The rearrangement joins TRBV13 to TRBJ2-3, with 12 bases aligning to TRBD2. The sequenced sample was peripheral blood. This receptor was taken from a woman between 55 and 75 years old with COVID-19, enrolled during active disease. CDR3 in amino acids: CASSRRLAGDGTDTQYF. Written as DNA, the CDR3 is TGTGCCAGCAGCCGGAGACTAGCGGGAGACGGCACAGATACGCAGTATTTT.